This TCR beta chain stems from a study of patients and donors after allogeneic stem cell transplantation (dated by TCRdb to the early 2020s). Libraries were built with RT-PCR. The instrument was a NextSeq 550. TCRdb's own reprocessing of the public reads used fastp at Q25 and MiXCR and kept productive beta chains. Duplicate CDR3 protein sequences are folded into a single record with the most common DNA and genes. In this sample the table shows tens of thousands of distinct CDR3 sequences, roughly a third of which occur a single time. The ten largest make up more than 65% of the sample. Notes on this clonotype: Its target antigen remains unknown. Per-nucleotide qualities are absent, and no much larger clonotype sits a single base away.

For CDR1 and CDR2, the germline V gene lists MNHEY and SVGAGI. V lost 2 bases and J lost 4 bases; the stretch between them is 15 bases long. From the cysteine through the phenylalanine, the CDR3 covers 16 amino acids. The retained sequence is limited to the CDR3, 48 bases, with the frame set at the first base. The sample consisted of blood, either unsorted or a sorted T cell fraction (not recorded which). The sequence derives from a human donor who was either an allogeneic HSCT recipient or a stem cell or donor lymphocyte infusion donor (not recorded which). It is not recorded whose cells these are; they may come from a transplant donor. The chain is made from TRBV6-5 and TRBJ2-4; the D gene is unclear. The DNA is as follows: TGTGCCAGCAGTTACAATCCGACGGTGGGGAAAAACATTCAGTACTTC. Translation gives CASSYNPTVGKNIQYF.